Listed below are T cell receptor beta chains from one sample, sequenced in a study of T cells after yellow fever vaccination. TCRdb passed the 5' RACE reads through MiXCR, listing each CDR3 protein once. Of just under 600,000 distinct CDR3 sequences in the sample, approximately 12% were seen once. This specimen consisted of PBMCs, obtained on the day of the yellow fever booster vaccination. The receptors were sampled from a man aged 30 to 45 who received the YFV17D yellow fever vaccine. CDR3s include the opening cysteine and the closing phenylalanine or tryptophan.

j_gene | v_gene | CDR3aa
TRBJ2-7 | TRBV5-4 | CASSLPGLALDEQYF
TRBJ1-3 | TRBV5-1 | CASNPGSAGNTIYF
TRBJ2-4 | TRBV7-2 | CASSFSRWERIQYF
TRBJ2-5 | TRBV13 | CASSLVLGDRHQETQYF
TRBJ2-7 | TRBV4-3 | CASSQGMGSSYEQYF
TRBJ2-7 | TRBV4-3 | CASSHLGRTYEQYF
TRBJ2-7 | TRBV6-1 | CAINSDRVPYEQYF
TRBJ2-2 | TRBV5-1 | CASSLQGANTGELFF
TRBJ2-7 | TRBV7-2 | CASSLGQGSHEQYF
TRBJ1-5 | TRBV20-1 | CSARVEGDQPQHF
TRBJ2-7 | TRBV10-3 | CAMGDYEQYF